This T cell receptor (beta chain) comes out of a study of blood T cell repertoires in COVID-19. Study-level information: The samples span acute and convalescent COVID-19 from the United States, Italy and Spain.

The CDR3 totals 12 residues. Germline values: CDR1 MDHEN, CDR2 SYDVKM. Trimming pared 11 bases from V and 0 bases from J, leaving 11 bases between. As handled by the study authors: Scientists estimated how many nucleated cells there were by amplifying reference gene primers. TCRdb keeps only in-frame clones here, not all; method: immunoSEQ multiplex PCR. The V and J calls and clone size come from that table; D and trimming were worked out from the DNA. The table lists over 250,000 clones, 70% to 90% of them singletons, with 9.5% to 15% in the top ten. The receptor was derived from a woman aged 55-69 years with acute or convalescent COVID-19. The gene calls are TRBV28 and TRBJ2-7; the D is unclear. The sequenced material came from peripheral blood. CDR3 coding DNA: TGTGCCGCCCACGGTAGCTCCTACGAGCAGTACTTC. Residues: CAAHGSSYEQYF.